Following are 16 T cell receptor beta chains from one sample sequenced in a study of CD8+ T cells in alopecia areata. Documented treatment: oral pan-JAK inhibitor, 5-10 mg twice daily. cDNA serving as the sequencing template came from extracted, reverse transcribed RNA. Clones were read by immunoSEQ multiplex PCR, and TCRdb kept only the in-frame ones, dropping some. The repertoire consists of 180,000 or so clones, with 58% occurring once and the leading ten covering roughly 17%. The material sequenced was CD4+ T cells sorted from blood, taken between weeks 55 and 65, from a patient treated with tofacitinib. The origin of the receptors is a human donor with alopecia areata.

The genes are TRBV5-6 and TRBJ1-5; D call uncertain. This CDR3 spans 13 amino acids. The V and J ends lost 2 bases and 4 bases respectively, with 7 bases between them. Germline V CDR1 and CDR2: SGHDT, YYEEEE. In DNA, the CDR3 is TGTGCCAGCAGCTTCTACAGAAATCAGCCCCAGCATTTT. Protein sequence: CASSFYRNQPQHF.

CDR3 region: CASSETGLSYGYTF. For the CDR3, the DNA is TGTGCCAGCAGCGAGACGGGACTTAGCTATGGCTACACCTTC. The rearrangement links TRBV7-8 to TRBJ1-2; possible D gene TRBD1, 5 bases. CDR1 and CDR2 from the germline V gene are SGHVS and FQNEAQ. The CDR3 has 14 residues. Trimming left V 5 bases short and J 4 bases short, with 14 bases between.

This clone was counted once. The V and J genes are TRBV11-2 and TRBJ1-6; 7 positions agree with TRBD1. Germline trimming cut 10 bases from V and 13 bases from J; bases unmatched to any gene: 19. CDR3 length: 15 amino acids. Germline CDR1 reads SGHAT; CDR2 reads FQNNGV. CDR3 residues: CATKSLVTGLHPLHF. For the CDR3, the DNA is TGTGCCACCAAATCGTTGGTGACAGGGTTACATCCCCTCCACTTT.

The rearrangement links TRBV4-1 to TRBJ2-6, with a weak D call TRBD1 (5 bases). CDR1 MGHRA and CDR2 YSYEKL come from the germline V gene. The CDR3 loop spans 18 amino acids. Trimming removed 0 bases from V and 1 base from J, with 13 bases in between. The CDR3 sequence is CASSQESPQGSGANVLTF. CDR3 in DNA: TGCGCCAGCAGCCAAGAGAGTCCGCAGGGTTCTGGGGCCAACGTCCTGACTTTC.

Worth noting for this clone: It may be a read error: a sequence one base away is much more abundant. V usage is TRBV6-5 and J usage is TRBJ2-3, with 8 bases aligning to TRBD2. CDR1 and CDR2 (germline): MNHEY, SVGAGI. The CDR3 contains 14 residues. Trimming removed 4 bases from V and 1 base from J; junction bases left unmatched: 1. This CDR3 reads CASSSRGGTDTQYF. CDR3 DNA: TGTGCCAGCAGTTCGCGGGGGGGCACAGATACGCAGTATTTT.

This chain joins TRBV6-5 and TRBJ1-5, with a weak D call TRBD1 (6 bases). CDR1 and CDR2 (germline): MNHEY, SVGAGI. V was shortened by 8 bases and J by 7 bases, with 18 bases between the two germline ends. The CDR3 totals 14 residues. The CDR3 coding sequence is TGTGCCAGCCAAACCCGGTCGGGGGCCCAGCCCCAGCATTTT. Translated, it gives CASQTRSGAQPQHF.

The gene calls are TRBV6-5 and TRBJ1-1, with D perhaps matching TRBD1 (5 bases). The CDR3 totals 14 residues. Germline V gene sequence: CDR1 MNHEY, CDR2 SVGAGI. With 7 bases removed from V and 6 bases from J, the gap between germline ends came to 18 bases. The CDR3 DNA follows: TGTGCCAGCATCCCCAACTTTCAGGGTTCTGAAGCTTTCTTT. Amino acids: CASIPNFQGSEAFF.

This clone was picked up one time. The CDR3 is CASSLLGQETQYF. CDR3 nucleotides: TGTGCCAGCAGCCTTTTGGGGCAGGAGACCCAGTACTTC. V gene TRBV11-2 combines with J gene TRBJ2-5, with D perhaps TRBD1 (5 bases). With 5 bases removed from V and 5 bases from J, the gap between germline ends came to 12 bases. The CDR3 has 13 residues. Germline CDR1 and CDR2: SGHAT and FQNNGV.

The rearrangement links TRBV25-1 to TRBJ1-1; D gene uncertain. Looked up from germline, CDR1 is MGHDK and CDR2 is SYGVNS. This CDR3 is built from 11 residues. Trimming shortened V by 3 bases and J by 6 bases, and 5 bases separated the two germline ends. The CDR3 DNA sequence: TGTGCCAGCAGTGATCAGGCTGAAGCTTTCTTT. Its translation: CASSDQAEAFF. The variable domain in full, with the rest retrieved from reference TRBV25-1 and TRBJ1-1, is EADIYQTPRYLVIGTGKKITLECSQTMGHDKMYWYQQDPGMELHLIHYSYGVNSTEKGDLSSESTVSRIRTEHFPLTLESARPSHTSQYLCASSDQAEAFFGQGTRLTVV.

The J gene is TRBJ1-2, the V gene TRBV29-1; 8 bases fit TRBD1. Germline CDR1 is SQVTM and CDR2 is ANQGSEA. Trimming removed 2 bases from V and 5 bases from J; junction bases left unmatched: 4. There are 13 residues in the CDR3. CDR3 DNA sequence: TGCAGCGTTGAAAACAGGGGGAATTATGGCTACACCTTC. It encodes CSVENRGNYGYTF. The complete variable domain, with remaining parts taken from reference TRBV29-1 and TRBJ1-2, reads SAVISQKPSRDICQRGTSLTIQCQVDSQVTMMFWYRQQPGQSLTLIATANQGSEATYESGFVIDKFPISRPNLTFSTLTVSNMSPEDSSIYLCSVENRGNYGYTFGSGTRLTVV.

This chain connects TRBV4-2 to TRBJ1-2; D not resolved. CDR3 size: 15 residues. The V gene lost 0 bases and the J gene lost 8 bases, with 16 bases spanning the gap. Germline CDR1 LGHNA, CDR2 YNFKEQ. The CDR3 DNA reads TGTGCCAGCAGCCAAGAAAGAAAAGGGATGGGAGGCTACACCTTC. Its translation is CASSQERKGMGGYTF.

The chain employs TRBV6-5 and TRBJ1-1, with D maybe TRBD1 (5 bases). In germline, CDR1 is MNHEY, CDR2 SVGAGI. The germline V and J ends were trimmed by 8 bases and 5 bases, with 12 bases remaining between them. The CDR3 runs 12 residues. CDR3 sequence (DNA): TGTGCCAGCCACGGCGGGGGGACTGAAGCTTTCTTT. Its protein is CASHGGGTEAFF.

The chain uses TRBV10-3 and TRBJ2-2; 10 positions agree with TRBD1. The V gene's germline CDR1 is ENHRY and CDR2 SYGVKD. J was trimmed by 7 bases and V by 0 bases; bases with no gene match: 5. This CDR3 is built from 16 residues. CDR3 region: CAISESGTGVVGELFF. As DNA, the CDR3 is TGTGCCATCAGTGAGTCCGGGACAGGGGTCGTCGGGGAGCTGTTTTTT.

The rearrangement joins TRBV7-9 to TRBJ2-7; D is uncertain. V lost 0 bases to trimming and J lost 2 bases, with 5 bases between them. Germline CDR1 SEHNR, CDR2 FQNEAQ (reference sequence). The CDR3 is 13 residues long. The CDR3 sequence: CASSLALPYEQYF. CDR3 DNA: TGTGCCAGCAGCTTAGCGTTACCCTACGAGCAGTACTTC. Using reference TRBV7-9 and TRBJ2-7 for the parts outside the CDR3, the full variable domain is DTGVSQNPRHKITKRGQNVTFRCDPISEHNRLYWYRQTLGQGPEFLTYFQNEAQLEKSRLLSDRFSAERPKGSFSTLEIQRTEQGDSAMYLCASSLALPYEQYFGPGTRLTVT.

The rearrangement links TRBV30 to TRBJ1-6; TRBD1 is a possible D gene (5 bases). Trimming removed 5 bases from V and 5 bases from J, with 13 bases in between. The length of the CDR3 is 14 residues. In germline, CDR1 is GTSNPN, CDR2 SVGIG (reference sequence). CDR3 in amino acids: CAWRRTQNNSPLHF. The CDR3 coding sequence is TGTGCCTGGCGCCGGACACAAAATAATTCACCCCTCCACTTT. Based on the CDR3 plus reference TRBV30 and TRBJ1-6, the full variable domain is SQTIHQWPATLVQPVGSPLSLECTVEGTSNPNLYWYRQAAGRGLQLLFYSVGIGQISSEVPQNLSASRPQDRQFILSSKKLLLSDSGFYLCAWRRTQNNSPLHFGNGTRLTVT.

This clone was picked up a small number of times. This sequence joins TRBV29-1 and TRBJ2-1, with D tentatively TRBD2 (5 bases). The V end lost 7 bases, the J end lost 0 bases, and 19 bases lay between the germline ends. The CDR3 loop spans 16 amino acids. Germline V gene lookup returns CDR1 SQVTM and CDR2 ANQGSEA. The CDR3 DNA reads TGCAGCGCTCCCGGCGGAGTAGGGAGCTCCTACAATGAGCAGTTCTTC. Translating gives CSAPGGVGSSYNEQFF.